The rows below give T cell receptor beta chains drawn from one sample of a study of beta chain features in type 1 diabetes. TCRdb keeps only in-frame clones here, not all; method: immunoSEQ multiplex PCR. This repertoire shows 620,000 or so clones, less than 20% found once; its top ten account for approximately 0.087%. The sample taken for sequencing was naive CD4+ T cells from blood. The receptors come from a man younger than 35 in good health. Both conserved end residues are part of each CDR3. Each record gives: clone size, D gene, V gene, J gene, CDR3 DNA, CDR3 protein. The D gene is left open where the match is weak. Size is stated for part of the rows, as once, few or many counts, or as a class when the clone is expanded.

-	-	TRBV28	TRBJ2-7	TGTGCCAGCAGTTTTTTTTACGAGCAGTACTTC	CASSFFYEQYF
-	-	TRBV7-2	TRBJ2-5	TGTGCCAGCAGCTTGCGGCAGGGTACAGCAGCGCGAGAGACCCAGTACTTC	CASSLRQGTAARETQYF
-	-	TRBV6-5	TRBJ1-6	TGTGCCAGCAGTGAAGAGGGTAATTCACCCCTCCACTTT	CASSEEGNSPLHF
-	-	TRBV7-2	TRBJ2-5	TGTGCCAGCAGCTTAGTGGTGGGGGCCGAGACCCAGTACTTC	CASSLVVGAETQYF
few	-	TRBV7-2	TRBJ2-3	TGTGCCAGCAGCACCTACCGGGGCACAGATACGCAGTATTTT	CASSTYRGTDTQYF
few	-	TRBV19	TRBJ2-5	TGTGCCAGTAGCGAGCGAGAGACCCAGTACTTC	CASSERETQYF
-	-	TRBV29-1	TRBJ2-3	TGCAGCGTTGTCGGAAATCGGGGAGATACGCAGTATTTT	CSVVGNRGDTQYF
few	TRBD1	TRBV10-3	TRBJ1-1	TGTGCCATCAAAACCGACAGGGGGAACACTGAAGCTTTCTTT	CAIKTDRGNTEAFF
few	TRBD2	TRBV9	TRBJ2-7	TGTGCCAGCAGCTGGACTAGCGGGATGTACGAGCAGTACTTC	CASSWTSGMYEQYF
-	-	TRBV5-4	TRBJ2-5	TGTGCCAGCAGCTTGGTTTCTCGGAAGACCCAGTACTTC	CASSLVSRKTQYF
few	TRBD1	TRBV28	TRBJ2-4	TGTGCCAGCAGGGGCAGGGTGGACAGGGGGCACCCGCTAGCCAAAAACATTCAGTACTTC	CASRGRVDRGHPLAKNIQYF
-	-	TRBV13	TRBJ1-3	TGTGCCAGCAGCTTCCGCCATAGCTCTGGAAACACCATATATTTT	CASSFRHSSGNTIYF
few	-	TRBV5-1	TRBJ1-5	TGCGCCAGCAGCTTGGATGGGGTCAATCAGCCCCAGCATTTT	CASSLDGVNQPQHF
few	TRBD1	TRBV7-9	TRBJ2-4	TGTGCCAGCAGCCTCTGGACAGGGGGGGCCAAAAACATTCAGTACTTC	CASSLWTGGAKNIQYF
few	-	TRBV14	TRBJ2-1	TGTGCCAGCAGCCAAGTGAGATACAATGAGCAGTTCTTC	CASSQVRYNEQFF
few	-	TRBV6-6	TRBJ1-4	TGTGCCAGCAGTAATCGAGGGAGTAATGAAAAACTGTTTTTT	CASSNRGSNEKLFF
-	TRBD1	TRBV7-6	TRBJ2-1	TGTGCCAGCAGCTTATTCGGGACAGGGGAAGACTACAATGAGCAGTTCTTC	CASSLFGTGEDYNEQFF
-	TRBD1	TRBV10-3	TRBJ1-1	TGTGCCATCAGAGTACGCGGACAGGGGCCGGGGAACACTGAAGCTTTCTTT	CAIRVRGQGPGNTEAFF
-	-	TRBV6-5	TRBJ2-7	TGTGCCAGCAGTTTCGGGACGCGCTACGAGCAGTACTTC	CASSFGTRYEQYF
-	-	TRBV7-2	TRBJ1-6	TGTGCCAGCAACCAAGAGGGAAGCTCCTATAATTCACCCCTCCACTTT	CASNQEGSSYNSPLHF
-	-	TRBV28	TRBJ2-7	TGTGCCAGCAGTTCACCTTTGTATGAGCAGTACTTC	CASSSPLYEQYF
few	-	TRBV10-3	TRBJ1-2	TGTGCCATCACCTCAGACAGCCTCTATGGCTACACCTTC	CAITSDSLYGYTF
few	TRBD2	TRBV19	TRBJ2-1	TGTGCCAGTAGGAGACTAGCGGGGGCAAGCTCCTACAATGAGCAGTTCTTC	CASRRLAGASSYNEQFF
few	-	TRBV5-8	TRBJ1-3	TGTGCCAGCAGCTTGAGGCGTGACCGAGACACCATATATTTT	CASSLRRDRDTIYF
-	-	TRBV18	TRBJ2-3	TGTGCCAGCTCACCACCTCCCGGGAGAGGAGATACGCAGTATTTT	CASSPPPGRGDTQYF
-	-	TRBV6-5	TRBJ1-5	TGTGCCAGCAGTTACTCGCTCATTAGCAATCAGCCCCAGCATTTT	CASSYSLISNQPQHF
few	-	TRBV28	TRBJ1-3	TGTGCCAGCAGTACATCTTCTAACTCTGGAAACACCATATATTTT	CASSTSSNSGNTIYF
few	TRBD1	TRBV29-1	TRBJ1-4	TGCAGCGTTGAACCCGGGACAGGGGTAGGAAAACTGTTTTTT	CSVEPGTGVGKLFF
-	TRBD2	TRBV7-9	TRBJ2-7	TGTGCCAGCAGACAGACTAGCGGAACCTACGAGCAGTACTTC	CASRQTSGTYEQYF
few	-	TRBV28	TRBJ1-1	TGTGCCAGCAGCAAGAACACTGAAGCTTTCTTT	CASSKNTEAFF
few	TRBD1	TRBV28	TRBJ2-1	TGTGCCAGCCGACAGGGAGTAAACAATGAGCAGTTCTTC	CASRQGVNNEQFF
-	-	TRBV4-2	TRBJ1-1	TGTGCCAGCAGCCAAGGTGGGGGCCCGAGAGCTTTCTTT	CASSQGGGPRAFF
-	-	TRBV4-1	TRBJ1-3	TGCGCCAGCAGCCAAGTCTTGCGGAAATCTGGAAACACCATATATTTT	CASSQVLRKSGNTIYF
few	-	TRBV13	TRBJ1-4	TGTGCCAGCAGCTGTCATCGGGCCGGGCTTAATGAAAAACTGTTTTTT	CASSCHRAGLNEKLFF
-	TRBD2	TRBV10-3	TRBJ2-1	TGTGCCATCACCAACCCCACGCTAGCGGGAGGTGCCTCCAGGGAGCAGTTCTTC	CAITNPTLAGGASREQFF
-	TRBD2	TRBV5-1	TRBJ2-7	TGCGCCAGCAGCTGGACTAGCGGCTCCTACGAGCAGTACTTC	CASSWTSGSYEQYF
-	-	TRBV7-9	TRBJ2-3	TGTGCCAGCAGCTTAGAGTCTGGGGGGGCCACAGATACGCAGTATTTT	CASSLESGGATDTQYF
-	-	TRBV11-1	TRBJ2-6	TGTGCCAGCAGCTTCTCTGGGGCCAACGTCCTGACTTTC	CASSFSGANVLTF
-	-	TRBV12-5	TRBJ1-2	TGTGCTAGTGGTTTGGTACTGGGGGACCTAGACGACTACACCTTC	CASGLVLGDLDDYTF
-	TRBD1	TRBV27	TRBJ1-4	TGTGCCAGCAAGAGGGACAGAACTAATGAAAAACTGTTTTTT	CASKRDRTNEKLFF
-	-	TRBV2	TRBJ1-5	TGTGCCAGCAGGGGACAATCCTATCAGCCCCAGCATTTT	CASRGQSYQPQHF
-	TRBD1	TRBV30	TRBJ1-3	TGTGCCTGGAGGACAGGGGGCCTTGGAAACACCATATATTTT	CAWRTGGLGNTIYF
-	-	TRBV9	TRBJ2-6	TGTGCCAGCAGCGTAGGGGTGATAGGGGCCAACGTCCTGACTTTC	CASSVGVIGANVLTF
few	-	TRBV7-2	TRBJ1-5	TGTGCCAGCAGCGCCCAAGACGGGAGCAATCAGCCCCAGCATTTT	CASSAQDGSNQPQHF
few	-	TRBV4-3	TRBJ1-1	TGCGCCAGCAGCCAAGATTCCCAAGTTAGAGCTTTCTTT	CASSQDSQVRAFF
few	TRBD2	TRBV5-1	TRBJ2-7	TGCGCCAGCAGCTTGGCCGTAAGCGGGAGGGTCTACGAGCAGTACTTC	CASSLAVSGRVYEQYF